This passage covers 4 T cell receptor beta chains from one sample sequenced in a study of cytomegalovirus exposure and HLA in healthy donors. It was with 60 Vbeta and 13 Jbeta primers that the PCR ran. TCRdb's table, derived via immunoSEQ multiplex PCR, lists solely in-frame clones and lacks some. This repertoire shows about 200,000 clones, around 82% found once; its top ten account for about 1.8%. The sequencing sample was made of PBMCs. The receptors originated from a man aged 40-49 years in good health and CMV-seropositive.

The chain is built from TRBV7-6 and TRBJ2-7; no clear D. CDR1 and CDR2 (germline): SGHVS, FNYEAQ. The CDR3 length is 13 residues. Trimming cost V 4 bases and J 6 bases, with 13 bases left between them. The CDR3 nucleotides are TGTGCCAGCAGCTCGTCAGGTCTCGGCGAGCAGTACTTC. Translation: CASSSSGLGEQYF.

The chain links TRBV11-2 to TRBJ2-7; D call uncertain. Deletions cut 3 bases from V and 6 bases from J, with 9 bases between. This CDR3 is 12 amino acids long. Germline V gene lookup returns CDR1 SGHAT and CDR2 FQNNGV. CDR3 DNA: TGTGCCAGCAGCTTGGGCCAAACCGAGCAGTACTTC. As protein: CASSLGQTEQYF. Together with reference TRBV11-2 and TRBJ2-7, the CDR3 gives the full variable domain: EAGVAQSPRYKIIEKRQSVAFWCNPISGHATLYWYQQILGQGPKLLIQFQNNGVVDDSQLPKDRFSAERLKGVDSTLKIQPAKLEDSAVYLCASSLGQTEQYFGPGTRLTVT.

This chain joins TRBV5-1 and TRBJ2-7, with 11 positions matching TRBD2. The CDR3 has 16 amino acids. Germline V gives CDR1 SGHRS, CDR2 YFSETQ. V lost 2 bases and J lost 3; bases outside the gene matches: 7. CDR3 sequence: CASSLTGTSGNYEQYF. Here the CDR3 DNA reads TGCGCCAGCAGCTTAACCGGGACTAGCGGTAACTACGAGCAGTACTTC.

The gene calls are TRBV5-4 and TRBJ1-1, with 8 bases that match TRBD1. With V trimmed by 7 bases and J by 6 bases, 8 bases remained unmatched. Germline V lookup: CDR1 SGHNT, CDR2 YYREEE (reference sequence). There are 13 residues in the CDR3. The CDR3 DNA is TGTGCCAGCTTTCGGCAGGGGGCGGCTGAAGCTTTCTTT. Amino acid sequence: CASFRQGAAEAFF.